The entry that follows covers one TCR beta chain sequence. This entry belongs to a study of blood T cell repertoires in COVID-19. V was pared by 1 base and J by 7 bases, with 14 bases between. The CDR3 runs 14 residues. Germline-derived CDR1 and CDR2 are LGHDT and YNNKEL (reference sequence). The repertoire was sequenced with immunoSEQ multiplex PCR; TCRdb's copy has only in-frame clones and lacks some. This table holds 110,000 to 150,000 clones, 76% found once. The V and J genes are TRBV3-1 (or the pseudogene TRBV3-2) and TRBJ2-7, with D possibly being TRBD2 (7 bases). Sequencing used peripheral blood. The origin of this receptor is a man between 60 and 75 years old with acute or convalescent COVID-19. CDR3 amino acids: CASSQGGGRGEQYF. DNA for the CDR3: TGTGCCAGCAGCCAAGGGGGGGGCAGGGGAGAGCAGTACTTC.